This paragraph covers one T cell receptor (beta chain) sequence. This record belongs to a study of shared clonotypes between healthy human individuals. V shed 1 base and J shed 2 bases, with 19 bases lying between them. CDR1 is SGHAT and CDR2 is FQNNGV in the germline V gene. This CDR3 has 18 residues. Terminally differentiated effector memory CD45RA+ cells were left out of the naive CD8 fraction, which was CD45RO-negative and positively selected for CCR7. TCRdb's table, derived via immunoSEQ multiplex PCR, lists solely in-frame clones and lacks some. The sample lists approximately 2,000,000 clones; about 93% were seen once.

Sequencing was carried out using naive CD8+ T cells from PBMCs. This clonotype originated in a young man in good health. Some clones in this sample may be carry-over from other donors' samples. The rearrangement uses TRBV11-2 and TRBJ2-3, with D possibly TRBD2 on 5 matching bases. CDR3 in amino acids: CASSLVFTRGIFTDTQYF. The DNA for the CDR3 is TGTGCCAGCAGCTTAGTCTTTACTAGAGGTATTTTCACAGATACGCAGTATTTT.